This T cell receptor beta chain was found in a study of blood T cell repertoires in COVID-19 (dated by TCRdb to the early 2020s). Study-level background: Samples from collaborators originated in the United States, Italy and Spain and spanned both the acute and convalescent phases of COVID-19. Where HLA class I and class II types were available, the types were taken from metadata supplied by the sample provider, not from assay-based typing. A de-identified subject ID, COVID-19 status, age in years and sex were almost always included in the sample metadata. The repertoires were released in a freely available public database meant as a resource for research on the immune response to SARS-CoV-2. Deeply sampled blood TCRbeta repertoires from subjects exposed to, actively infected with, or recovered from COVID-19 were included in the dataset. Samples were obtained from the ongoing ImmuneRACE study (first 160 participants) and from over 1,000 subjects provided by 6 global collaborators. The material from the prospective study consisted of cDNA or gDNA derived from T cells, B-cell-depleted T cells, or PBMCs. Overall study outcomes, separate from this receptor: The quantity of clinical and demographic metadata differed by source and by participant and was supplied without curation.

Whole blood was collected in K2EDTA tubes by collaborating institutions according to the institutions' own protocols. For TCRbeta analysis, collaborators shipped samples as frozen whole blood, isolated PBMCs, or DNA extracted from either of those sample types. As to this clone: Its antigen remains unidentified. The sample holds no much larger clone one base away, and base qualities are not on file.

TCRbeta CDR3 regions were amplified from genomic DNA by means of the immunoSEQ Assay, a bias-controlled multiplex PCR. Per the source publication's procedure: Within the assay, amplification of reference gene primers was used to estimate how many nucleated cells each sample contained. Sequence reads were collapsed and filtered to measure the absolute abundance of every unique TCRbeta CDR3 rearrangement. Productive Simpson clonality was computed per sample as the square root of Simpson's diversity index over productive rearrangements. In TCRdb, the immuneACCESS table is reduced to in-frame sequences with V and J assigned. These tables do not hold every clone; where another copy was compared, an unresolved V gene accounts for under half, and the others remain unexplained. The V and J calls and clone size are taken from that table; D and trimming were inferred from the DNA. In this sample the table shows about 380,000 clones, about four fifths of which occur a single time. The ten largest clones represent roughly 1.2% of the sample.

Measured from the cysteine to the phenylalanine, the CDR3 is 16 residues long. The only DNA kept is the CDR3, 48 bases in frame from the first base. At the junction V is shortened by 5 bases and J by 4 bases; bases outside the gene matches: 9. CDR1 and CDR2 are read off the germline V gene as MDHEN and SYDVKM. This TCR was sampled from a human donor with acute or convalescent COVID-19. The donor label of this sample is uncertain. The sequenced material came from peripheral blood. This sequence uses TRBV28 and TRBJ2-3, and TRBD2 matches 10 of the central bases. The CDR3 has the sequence CASSLLAGVGPDTQYF. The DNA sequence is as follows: TGTGCCAGCAGTCTTCTAGCGGGAGTAGGCCCAGATACGCAGTATTTT.